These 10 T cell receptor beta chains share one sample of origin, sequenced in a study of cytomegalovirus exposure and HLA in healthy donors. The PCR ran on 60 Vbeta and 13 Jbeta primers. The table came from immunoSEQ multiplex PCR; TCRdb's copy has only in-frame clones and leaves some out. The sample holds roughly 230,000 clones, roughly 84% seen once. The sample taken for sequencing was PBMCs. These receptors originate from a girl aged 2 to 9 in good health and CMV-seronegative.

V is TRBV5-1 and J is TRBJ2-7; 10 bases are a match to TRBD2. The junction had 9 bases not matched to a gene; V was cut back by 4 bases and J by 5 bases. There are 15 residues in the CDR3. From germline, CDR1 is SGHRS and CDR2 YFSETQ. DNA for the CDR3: TGCGCCAGCAGCCCGCTAGCGGGGGTATCGGACGAGCAGTACTTC. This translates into CASSPLAGVSDEQYF.

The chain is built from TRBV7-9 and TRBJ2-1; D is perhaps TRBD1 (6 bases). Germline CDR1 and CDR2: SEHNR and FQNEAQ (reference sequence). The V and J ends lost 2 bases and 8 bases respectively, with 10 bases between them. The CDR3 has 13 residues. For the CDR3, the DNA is TGTGCCAGCAGCTTAACAGGGCCCCATGAGCAGTTCTTC. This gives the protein CASSLTGPHEQFF. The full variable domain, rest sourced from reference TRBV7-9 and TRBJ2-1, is DTGVSQNPRHKITKRGQNVTFRCDPISEHNRLYWYRQTLGQGPEFLTYFQNEAQLEKSRLLSDRFSAERPKGSFSTLEIQRTEQGDSAMYLCASSLTGPHEQFFGPGTRLTVL.

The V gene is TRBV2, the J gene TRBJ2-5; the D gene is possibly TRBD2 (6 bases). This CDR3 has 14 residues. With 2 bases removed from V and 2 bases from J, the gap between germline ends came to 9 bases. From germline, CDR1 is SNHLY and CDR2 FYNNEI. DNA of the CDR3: TGTGCCAGCAGTGAAAGGAGGGGACAAGAGACCCAGTACTTC. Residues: CASSERRGQETQYF.

CDR3 sequence reads: CSAREGNQPQHF. The CDR3 DNA reads as TGCAGCGCCCGAGAGGGAAATCAGCCCCAGCATTTT. The chain uses TRBV29-1 and TRBJ1-5; no firm D call. CDR3 length: 12 residues. Germline V gene lookup returns CDR1 SQVTM and CDR2 ANQGSEA. Between the trimmed V and J ends, which lost 7 bases and 4 bases, there was a span of 11 bases.

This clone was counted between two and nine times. DNA of the CDR3: TGTGCCTGGTCCCAACGGTACAGGGGGCGAGTAGGGAGTCAGCCCCAGCATTTT. Translated: CAWSQRYRGRVGSQPQHF. The chain combines TRBV30 with TRBJ1-5; TRBD1 matches 9 bases. CDR1 is GTSNPN, CDR2 SVGIG, per germline (reference sequence). There are 18 residues in the CDR3. J was trimmed by 6 bases and V by 5 bases; bases with no gene match: 20. Complete variable domain (other parts from reference TRBV30 and TRBJ1-5): SQTIHQWPATLVQPVGSPLSLECTVEGTSNPNLYWYRQAAGRGLQLLFYSVGIGQISSEVPQNLSASRPQDRQFILSSKKLLLSDSGFYLCAWSQRYRGRVGSQPQHFGDGTRLSIL.

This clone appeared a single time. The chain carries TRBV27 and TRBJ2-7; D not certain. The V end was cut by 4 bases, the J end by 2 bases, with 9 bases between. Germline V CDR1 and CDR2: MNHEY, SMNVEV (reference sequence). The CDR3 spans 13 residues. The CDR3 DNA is TGTGCCAGCAGTTACGGCAGGACCTACGAGCAGTACTTC. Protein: CASSYGRTYEQYF.

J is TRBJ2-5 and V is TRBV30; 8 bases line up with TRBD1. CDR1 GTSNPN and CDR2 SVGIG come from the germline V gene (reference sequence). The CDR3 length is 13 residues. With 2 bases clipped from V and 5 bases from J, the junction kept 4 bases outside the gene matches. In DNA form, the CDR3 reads TGTGCCTGGAGTCTTACAGGGGGGGAGACCCAGTACTTC. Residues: CAWSLTGGETQYF.

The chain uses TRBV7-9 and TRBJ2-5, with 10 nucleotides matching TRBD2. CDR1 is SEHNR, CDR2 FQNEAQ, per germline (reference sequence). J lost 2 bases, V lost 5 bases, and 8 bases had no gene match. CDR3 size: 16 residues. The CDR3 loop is CASSRNSGGPQETQYF. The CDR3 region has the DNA TGTGCCAGCAGCCGAAATAGCGGGGGGCCACAAGAGACCCAGTACTTC.

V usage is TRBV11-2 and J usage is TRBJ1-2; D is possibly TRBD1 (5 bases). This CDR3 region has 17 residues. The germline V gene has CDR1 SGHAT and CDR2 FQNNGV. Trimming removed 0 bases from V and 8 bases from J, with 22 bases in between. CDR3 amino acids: CASSLDPAGLEFLGYTF. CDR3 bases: TGTGCCAGCAGCTTAGATCCAGCAGGGCTGGAGTTTCTCGGCTACACCTTC. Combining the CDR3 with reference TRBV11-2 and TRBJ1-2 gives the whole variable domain EAGVAQSPRYKIIEKRQSVAFWCNPISGHATLYWYQQILGQGPKLLIQFQNNGVVDDSQLPKDRFSAERLKGVDSTLKIQPAKLEDSAVYLCASSLDPAGLEFLGYTFGSGTRLTVV.

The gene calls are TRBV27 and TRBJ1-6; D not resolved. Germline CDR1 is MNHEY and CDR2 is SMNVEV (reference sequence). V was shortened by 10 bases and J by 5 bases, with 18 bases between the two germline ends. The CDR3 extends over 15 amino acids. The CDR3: CATAREAANNSPLHF. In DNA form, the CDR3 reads TGTGCCACCGCCCGGGAGGCAGCAAATAATTCACCCCTCCACTTT.